Listed here are 19 T cell receptor beta chains from one sample, sequenced in a study of T cell repertoires in cytomegalovirus infection. TCRdb re-called the reads with MiXCR, one entry per CDR3 protein. This sample has about 310,000 distinct CDR3 sequences, with approximately 8.9% found just once. Sequenced sample: PBMCs. These TCRs come from a human donor in good health (CMV status not recorded). Some clones in this sample may be carry-over from other donors' samples.

This clonotype showed up many times. V and J are TRBV7-9 and TRBJ1-2; a possible D gene is TRBD1 (5 bases). This CDR3 has 12 amino acids. The germline V gene has CDR1 SEHNR and CDR2 FQNEAQ (reference sequence). V gave up 11 bases and J gave up 1 base, with 11 bases separating them. The CDR3 DNA is TGTGCCGGGGGAGGGGATAACTATGGCTACACCTTC. It codes for CAGGGDNYGYTF. The variable domain in full, completed from reference TRBV7-9 and TRBJ1-2, reads DTGVSQNPRHKITKRGQNVTFRCDPISEHNRLYWYRQTLGQGPEFLTYFQNEAQLEKSRLLSDRFSAERPKGSFSTLEIQRTEQGDSAMYLCAGGGDNYGYTFGSGTRLTVV.

This clonotype has only a few counts. The chain is built from TRBV28 and TRBJ1-2; 9 nucleotides match TRBD1. Trimming at V came to 2 bases and at J to 8 bases, leaving 6 bases not matched to a gene. Germline values: CDR1 MDHEN, CDR2 SYDVKM. The CDR3 is made up of 14 amino acids. In nucleotides, the CDR3 is TGTGCCAGCAGTTTAAGGGACAGGGCCCAGGGCTACACCTTC. Translation gives CASSLRDRAQGYTF.

There are many counts of this clonotype. The chain carries TRBV6-1 and TRBJ2-1; 9 bases fit TRBD1. The V segment lost 6 bases and the J segment 4 bases; nucleotides outside the gene matches: 7. This CDR3 contains 15 residues. Germline V lookup: CDR1 MNHNS, CDR2 SASEGT. The CDR3 protein is CASRAGTGYYNEQFF. The CDR3 DNA is TGTGCCAGCAGAGCCGGGACAGGGTATTACAATGAGCAGTTCTTC.

The chain couples TRBV12-3 or TRBV12-4 to TRBJ1-2; D gene ambiguous. CDR3 length equals 15 residues. V gave up 1 base and J gave up 4 bases, with 13 bases separating them. Here the CDR3 reads CASSLGPRTPYGYTF. For the CDR3, the DNA is TGTGCCAGCAGTTTAGGTCCGAGGACCCCCTATGGCTACACCTTC.

CDR3 residues: CSASRQRINTEAFF. For the CDR3, the DNA is TGCAGTGCTAGTAGACAGCGGATAAACACTGAAGCTTTCTTT. The chain has TRBV20-1 and TRBJ1-1; D is possibly TRBD1 (5 bases). This CDR3 is 14 amino acids long. Trimming pared 3 bases from V and 2 bases from J, leaving 13 bases between. CDR1 is DFQATT and CDR2 is SNEGSKA in the germline V gene (reference sequence).

This clonotype was detected ten times or more. The V and J genes are TRBV28 and TRBJ1-2; TRBD1 agrees at 8 bases. This CDR3 has 15 amino acids. CDR1 MDHEN and CDR2 SYDVKM come from the germline V gene. The V segment lost 6 bases and the J segment 2 bases; nucleotides outside the gene matches: 8. The CDR3 spells CASSQYRGANYGYTF. The DNA of the CDR3 is TGTGCCAGCAGCCAATACAGGGGGGCAAACTATGGCTACACCTTC.

This clonotype was seen repeatedly, ten times or more. J is TRBJ2-5 and V is TRBV12-3 or TRBV12-4, with D perhaps TRBD2 (5 bases). The CDR3 has 13 residues. Trimming left V 4 bases short and J 4 bases short, with 10 bases between. The DNA for the CDR3 is TGTGCCAGCAGTTCTAGCATCCCAGAGACCCAGTACTTC. Translated: CASSSSIPETQYF.

This clonotype was recorded a few times. V is TRBV7-2 and J is TRBJ2-2; possibly TRBD1 or TRBD2 for D (6 bases each). CDR1 and CDR2 from the germline V gene are SGHTA and FQGNSA. The germline V and J ends were trimmed by 0 bases and 6 bases, with 11 bases remaining between them. The CDR3 covers 15 residues. The CDR3 DNA sequence: TGTGCCAGCAGCTTAGCAGGGGGGCTGTCCGGGGAGCTGTTTTTT. It encodes CASSLAGGLSGELFF.

This clonotype has at least ten counts. The rearrangement joins TRBV20-1 to TRBJ2-3; D assignment may be TRBD1 or TRBD2 (6 bases each). The germline V gene encodes CDR1 DFQATT and CDR2 SNEGSKA (reference sequence). The CDR3 runs to 16 residues. V was pared by 0 bases and J by 6 bases, with 19 bases between. CDR3 nucleotide sequence: TGCAGTGCTAGAGAGGGGGCGGGGCATCCGGCGGATACGCAGTATTTT. Amino acid sequence: CSAREGAGHPADTQYF.

This clonotype was observed a few times. The genes are TRBV28 and TRBJ1-5; no clear D. Germline CDR1 and CDR2: MDHEN and SYDVKM. The CDR3 has 15 amino acids. Between the trimmed V and J ends, which lost 7 bases and 0 bases, there was a span of 13 bases. This chain's CDR3 is CASNSPPNSNQPQHF. The CDR3, as DNA: TGTGCCAGCAATTCTCCCCCTAATAGCAATCAGCCCCAGCATTTT.

This clonotype was picked up many times. The gene calls are TRBV15 and TRBJ1-2; 7 bases line up with TRBD1. CDR1 LNHNV and CDR2 YYDKDF come from the germline V gene (reference sequence). The trim removed 2 bases at V and 6 bases at J, leaving 6 bases unmatched. This CDR3 has 14 amino acids. CDR3 residues: CATSRSDRVDGYTF. CDR3 nucleotides: TGTGCCACCAGCAGAAGCGACAGGGTGGATGGCTACACCTTC.

Ten or more counts support this clonotype. This chain uses TRBV12-3 or TRBV12-4 with TRBJ1-5; tentatively, D is TRBD1 (6 bases). This CDR3 is 15 amino acids long. V was cut by 5 bases and J by 6 bases, with 17 bases left in between. In DNA, the CDR3 is TGTGCCAGCAGTCCCGGCAGGGGCGAGAGTCAGCCCCAGCATTTT. Its protein product is CASSPGRGESQPQHF.

The rearrangement links TRBV7-4 to TRBJ1-3; D is possibly TRBD1 (5 bases). The CDR3 loop spans 14 amino acids. The ends were cut back, 4 bases at V and 4 bases at J, with 11 bases in the middle. CDR1 SGHVT and CDR2 SQSDAQ come from the germline V gene. CDR3 nucleotide sequence: TGTGCCAGCAGCTCGGCAGGGAAGGGAAACACCATATATTTT. This encodes CASSSAGKGNTIYF. Full variable domain (missing parts from reference TRBV7-4 and TRBJ1-3): GAGVSQSPRYKVAKRGRDVALRCDSISGHVTLYWYRQTLGQGSEVLTYSQSDAQRDKSGRPSGRFSAERPERSVSTLKIQRTEQGDSAVYLCASSSAGKGNTIYFGEGSWLTVV.

This clonotype was seen at least ten times. The chain joins TRBV5-6 to TRBJ1-4; D is undetermined. The CDR3 consists of 14 residues. The V end was cut by 3 bases, the J end by 3 bases, with 9 bases between. The germline V gene has CDR1 SGHDT and CDR2 YYEEEE. CDR3 sequence: CASSYGRPNEKLFF. The CDR3, as DNA: TGTGCCAGCAGCTATGGGCGACCTAATGAAAAACTGTTTTTT.

This chain connects TRBV4-1 to TRBJ2-2, with 12 bases lining up with TRBD2. The CDR3 loop spans 19 amino acids. The J segment lost 2 bases and the V segment lost 0 bases, leaving 7 bases of the junction unmatched. The germline CDR1 and CDR2 sequences are MGHRA and YSYEKL. The CDR3 protein is CASSQDLAGGIINTGELFF. The CDR3 bases are TGCGCCAGCAGCCAAGATCTAGCGGGGGGGATTATCAACACCGGGGAGCTGTTTTTT.

The table lists this clonotype with a few counts. The chain uses TRBV28 and TRBJ1-4; tentatively, D is TRBD1 (6 bases). This CDR3 has 14 residues. Germline assignment: CDR1 MDHEN and CDR2 SYDVKM. V lost 3 bases and J 7 bases, leaving 12 bases between the germline ends. The chain's CDR3 is CASSLGGLGEKLFF. The CDR3 nucleotides are TGTGCCAGCAGTTTGGGGGGGCTTGGTGAAAAACTGTTTTTT.

In its sample, this clonotype was seen many times. The genes are TRBV23-1 and TRBJ2-1; no clear D gene. TRBV23-1 is designated an ORF whose function remains uncertain. The length of the CDR3 is 16 residues. The V end was cut by 6 bases, the J end by 0 bases, with 15 bases between. In nucleotides, the CDR3 is TGCGCCAGCAGCCCTTCTCCGAGGAGCTCCTACAATGAGCAGTTCTTC. Encoded protein: CASSPSPRSSYNEQFF.

The V and J genes are TRBV9 and TRBJ1-1; D gene unclear. This CDR3 contains 14 residues. Germline assignment: CDR1 SGDLS and CDR2 YYNGEE. Trimming removed 0 bases at V and 2 bases at J, with 8 bases between. The CDR3 protein is CASSVAGDNTEAFF. CDR3 nucleotides: TGTGCCAGCAGCGTAGCTGGGGATAACACTGAAGCTTTCTTT.

This clonotype was seen ten or more times. Written as DNA, the CDR3 is TGTGCCAGCAGCTTAAATGGGGAAGAGACCCAGTACTTC. Translation: CASSLNGEETQYF. The chain carries TRBV11-2 and TRBJ2-5, with D uncertain. The CDR3 is 13 amino acids. Trimming removed 2 bases from V and 3 bases from J, with 7 bases in between. The germline V gene has CDR1 SGHAT and CDR2 FQNNGV. Looking up the rest from reference TRBV11-2 and TRBJ2-5 gives the full variable domain: EAGVAQSPRYKIIEKRQSVAFWCNPISGHATLYWYQQILGQGPKLLIQFQNNGVVDDSQLPKDRFSAERLKGVDSTLKIQPAKLEDSAVYLCASSLNGEETQYFGPGTRLLVL.